Included here is one T cell receptor beta chain sequence, with context. This specimen comes from a study of blood T cell repertoires in COVID-19. Here immunoSEQ multiplex PCR was the method, and the copy in TCRdb shows in-frame clones only, minus some. The sample yields about 220,000 clones, roughly 90% seen once. The CDR3 has 16 amino acids. The V gene's germline CDR1 is LNHDA and CDR2 SQIVND (reference sequence). The J segment lost 2 bases and the V segment lost 5 bases, leaving 12 bases of the junction unmatched. Material for sequencing was peripheral blood. The TCR sequence derives from a man in his forties with active or convalescent COVID-19. The rearrangement uses TRBV19 and TRBJ2-7, with TRBD1 matching 7 bases. The DNA of the CDR3 is TGTGCCAGTAGTGTAAAGCCGGGACAGAGAGCCTACGAGCAGTACTTC. It specifies CASSVKPGQRAYEQYF.